This entry lists 31 T cell receptor beta chains sequenced from one sample in a study of blood T cell repertoires in COVID-19. This table comes from immunoSEQ multiplex PCR, and its TCRdb copy is limited to in-frame clones, with some not included. The sample holds about 50,000 clones; roughly 79% are singletons and the top ten take 20% to 25%. The sequenced sample was peripheral blood. The receptors stem from a woman of 80 years or more with COVID-19, enrolled during active disease.

The chain has TRBV29-1 and TRBJ2-1; 10 positions match TRBD2. Germline V gene data show CDR1 as SQVTM and CDR2 as ANQGSEA. CDR3 length: 13 amino acids. The V and J ends lost 3 bases and 10 bases, in that order; junction bases with no gene match: 6. The CDR3 here is CSVDGLAGEEQFF. The CDR3 DNA is TGCAGCGTTGATGGTCTAGCGGGAGAGGAGCAGTTCTTC.

The gene calls are TRBV28 and TRBJ1-3, with 8 bases fitting TRBD1. CDR1 and CDR2 (germline): MDHEN, SYDVKM. V gave up 1 base and J gave up 1 base; unmatched junction bases: 3. CDR3 length: 16 amino acids. The CDR3 here is CASSLLQGASGNTIYF. CDR3 nucleotide sequence: TGTGCCAGCAGTTTATTGCAGGGGGCTTCTGGAAACACCATATATTTT.

V gene TRBV29-1 combines with J gene TRBJ2-7; 7 bases are shared with TRBD1. V dropped 3 bases and J dropped 3; count of bases not matched to a gene: 11. This CDR3 has 15 residues. The germline gives CDR1 SQVTM, CDR2 ANQGSEA. CDR3 bases: TGCAGCGTTGAGGACGGGCAGGGACAGAGCTACGAGCAGTACTTC. This encodes CSVEDGQGQSYEQYF.

V usage is TRBV4-1 and J usage is TRBJ2-1; possible D gene TRBD1, 6 bases. CDR3 size: 14 residues. The V end was cut by 1 base, the J end by 7 bases, with 11 bases between. Germline V gene lookup returns CDR1 MGHRA and CDR2 YSYEKL. CDR3: CASSQVQGGNEQFF. The CDR3 coding sequence is TGCGCCAGCAGCCAAGTACAGGGTGGGAATGAGCAGTTCTTC.

This sequence joins TRBV5-1 and TRBJ2-2, with D tentatively TRBD1 (5 bases). Trimming took 0 bases from V and 0 from J, leaving 9 bases between them. The CDR3 is 16 residues long. Germline CDR1 SGHRS, CDR2 YFSETQ. The CDR3 nucleotides read TGCGCCAGCAGCTTGGTATCAGGGCCGAACACCGGGGAGCTGTTTTTT. As protein: CASSLVSGPNTGELFF. The full variable domain, with the rest looked up from reference TRBV5-1 and TRBJ2-2, is KAGVTQTPRYLIKTRGQQVTLSCSPISGHRSVSWYQQTPGQGLQFLFEYFSETQRNKGNFPGRFSGRQFSNSRSEMNVSTLELGDSALYLCASSLVSGPNTGELFFGEGSRLTVL.

The J gene is TRBJ2-5, the V gene TRBV29-1; TRBD1 might be the D (5 bases). Germline V lookup: CDR1 SQVTM, CDR2 ANQGSEA. This CDR3 region has 13 residues. V gave up 3 bases and J gave up 0 bases, with 8 bases separating them. The CDR3, as DNA: TGCAGCGTTGAGGGGCGGAACCAAGAGACCCAGTACTTC. The encoded protein is CSVEGRNQETQYF.

The chain carries TRBV18 and TRBJ2-4; 7 bases map to TRBD1. V lost 3 bases to trimming and J lost 7 bases; unmatched junction nucleotides: 9. Per germline, CDR1 KGHSH and CDR2 LQKENI. The CDR3 is 15 residues long. The CDR3 loop is CASSPGRTGINIQYF. CDR3 nucleotide sequence: TGTGCCAGCTCACCGGGACGGACAGGTATTAACATTCAGTACTTC.

The rearrangement joins TRBV21-1 to TRBJ2-5; the table's D call, TRBD2, was not checked against the DNA. TRBV21-1 represents a pseudogene. The CDR3 is made up of 19 amino acids. CDR3 residues: CASRFHRKPGINNQETQYF. The CDR3 nucleotides read TGTGCCAGCAGGTTCCATCGAAAGCCGGGGATTAACAATCAAGAGACCCAGTACTTC.

The V gene is TRBV30, the J gene TRBJ2-1; perhaps TRBD2 as D (6 bases). V was cut by 8 bases and J by 8 bases, with 19 bases left in between. This CDR3 is 13 amino acids long. The germline V gene has CDR1 GTSNPN and CDR2 SVGIG (reference sequence). CDR3 in amino acids: CARGALALDEQFF. The CDR3 DNA sequence: TGTGCCCGCGGGGCCCTAGCGTTAGATGAGCAGTTCTTC.

The rearrangement links TRBV7-9 to TRBJ1-6, with 9 bases identical to TRBD1. From germline, CDR1 is SEHNR and CDR2 FQNEAQ (reference sequence). The V and J ends lost 4 bases and 8 bases, in that order; junction bases with no gene match: 9. The CDR3 spans 16 residues. This CDR3 reads CASSSRTGATYSPLHF. The CDR3 DNA sequence: TGTGCCAGCAGCTCCCGGACAGGGGCGACCTATTCACCCCTCCACTTT.

This clone was seen many times. The V and J genes are TRBV18 and TRBJ2-1, with TRBD1 identical over 8 bases. CDR1 is KGHSH, CDR2 LQKENI, per germline. The CDR3 has 17 amino acids. Germline trimming cut 2 bases from V and 4 bases from J; bases unmatched to any gene: 10. This CDR3 reads CASSPNSGTGQYNEQFF. The CDR3 DNA reads TGTGCCAGCTCACCAAATTCCGGGACAGGCCAATACAATGAGCAGTTCTTC.

This clone appeared a few times. CDR3 nucleotide sequence: TGTGCCAGCTCACCACGGACAGGGGTGGGTGAGCAGTTCTTC. It encodes CASSPRTGVGEQFF. J is TRBJ2-1 and V is TRBV18, with 9 positions matching TRBD1. The germline CDR1 and CDR2 sequences are KGHSH and LQKENI. The CDR3 spans 14 residues. The V segment lost 1 base and the J segment 9 bases; nucleotides outside the gene matches: 4.

The chain has TRBV5-1 and TRBJ2-7; TRBD2 is a possible D gene (6 bases). Germline V gene sequence: CDR1 SGHRS, CDR2 YFSETQ. This CDR3 is built from 15 residues. The V and J ends lost 5 bases and 2 bases respectively, with 17 bases between them. The CDR3 region is CASRSVSGLTYEQYF. The DNA for the CDR3 is TGCGCCAGCAGGAGTGTGAGCGGGCTTACCTACGAGCAGTACTTC.

The J gene is TRBJ2-1, the V gene TRBV7-9; the D gene is possibly TRBD1 (6 bases). Deletions cut 4 bases from V and 4 bases from J, with 11 bases between. The CDR3 extends over 14 amino acids. Germline values: CDR1 SEHNR, CDR2 FQNEAQ (reference sequence). The CDR3 sequence is CASSSGQNYNEQFF. The CDR3 bases are TGTGCCAGCAGCTCTGGACAGAATTACAATGAGCAGTTCTTC.

The J gene is TRBJ2-4, the V gene TRBV6-6; the match to TRBD1 covers 9 bases. The CDR3 spans 16 residues. V lost 4 bases and J lost 3; bases outside the gene matches: 7. CDR1 and CDR2 (germline): MNHNY, SVGAGI (reference sequence). The chain's CDR3 is CASSFPETGGKNIQYF. In nucleotides, the CDR3 is TGTGCCAGCAGTTTCCCAGAGACAGGGGGCAAAAACATTCAGTACTTC.

This clone came up once. This rearrangement joins TRBV7-9 to TRBJ1-2; 7 bases match TRBD1. V lost 0 bases to trimming and J lost 4 bases; unmatched junction nucleotides: 2. The CDR3 runs 14 residues. CDR1 is SEHNR and CDR2 is FQNEAQ in the germline V gene (reference sequence). The CDR3 reads CASSLAGGGYGYTF. The DNA of the CDR3 is TGTGCCAGCAGCTTAGCAGGGGGCGGCTATGGCTACACCTTC.

This clone was counted a single time. The rearrangement links TRBV3-1 (or the pseudogene TRBV3-2) to TRBJ1-2; D gene uncertain. The CDR3 length is 13 residues. V was shortened by 3 bases and J by 1 base, with 6 bases between the two germline ends. Germline CDR1 and CDR2: LGHDT and YNNKEL (reference sequence). This CDR3 is CASSHRSNYGYTF. In nucleotides, the CDR3 is TGTGCCAGCAGCCACCGCAGTAACTATGGCTACACCTTC.

This chain joins TRBV25-1 and TRBJ2-1, with D perhaps TRBD1 (5 bases). This CDR3 region has 11 residues. V lost 4 bases and J 10 bases, leaving 8 bases between the germline ends. Germline V gene sequence: CDR1 MGHDK, CDR2 SYGVNS. The CDR3 coding sequence is TGTGCCAGCAGTGGGGGCAGAGAGCAGTTCTTC. This gives the protein CASSGGREQFF. The full variable domain, completed using reference TRBV25-1 and TRBJ2-1, is EADIYQTPRYLVIGTGKKITLECSQTMGHDKMYWYQQDPGMELHLIHYSYGVNSTEKGDLSSESTVSRIRTEHFPLTLESARPSHTSQYLCASSGGREQFFGPGTRLTVL.

V and J are TRBV19 and TRBJ2-7; 7 nucleotides agree with TRBD2. The trim removed 4 bases at V and 1 base at J, leaving 10 bases unmatched. Germline loops: CDR1 LNHDA, CDR2 SQIVND (reference sequence). The CDR3 runs to 16 residues. The CDR3 region has the DNA TGTGCCAGTAGTACTCGAAGGAGCGGGGTTTCCTACGAGCAGTACTTC. It translates to CASSTRRSGVSYEQYF.

The V and J genes are TRBV5-4 and TRBJ2-5; TRBD2 matches 7 bases. Germline assignment: CDR1 SGHNT and CDR2 YYREEE (reference sequence). This CDR3 region has 14 residues. V trimming: 4 bases; J trimming: 2 bases; junction bases outside the gene matches: 5. CDR3 loop: CASSEGLYQETQYF. The CDR3 bases are TGTGCCAGCAGCGAGGGACTATATCAAGAGACCCAGTACTTC.

The gene calls are TRBV9 and TRBJ2-7, with D possibly TRBD2 on 7 matching bases. The CDR3 has 15 amino acids. V dropped 4 bases and J dropped 3 bases, with 17 bases sitting between them. Germline V lookup: CDR1 SGDLS, CDR2 YYNGEE. CDR3 in amino acids: CASSQRGAGGYEQYF. The CDR3 bases are TGTGCCAGCAGCCAACGGGGGGCCGGCGGCTACGAGCAGTACTTC.

This clone was counted only a few times. The chain links TRBV2 to TRBJ2-7; 9 bases are a match to TRBD1. With V trimmed by 8 bases and J by 2 bases, 4 bases remained unmatched. Germline V gene data show CDR1 as SNHLY and CDR2 as FYNNEI. This CDR3 region has 13 residues. The DNA for the CDR3 is TGTGCCAGCGGGGGGACAGGGACCTACGAGCAGTACTTC. It yields the protein CASGGTGTYEQYF. The full variable domain, its missing parts supplied by reference TRBV2 and TRBJ2-7, is EPEVTQTPSHQVTQMGQEVILRCVPISNHLYFYWYRQILGQKVEFLVSFYNNEISEKSEIFDDQFSVERPDGSNFTLKIRSTKLEDSAMYFCASGGTGTYEQYFGPGTRLTVT.

V gene TRBV27 combines with J gene TRBJ1-2, with a tentative D call TRBD1 (6 bases). Trimming removed 0 bases from V and 6 bases from J, with 14 bases in between. The CDR3 is 15 residues long. CDR1 and CDR2 from the germline V gene are MNHEY and SMNVEV (reference sequence). CDR3: CASSLSIGGGHGYTF. The CDR3 DNA reads TGTGCCAGCAGTTTATCAATAGGGGGGGGGCATGGCTACACCTTC.

This chain uses TRBV6-5 with TRBJ2-7; weak D call: TRBD2 (6 bases). CDR3 length: 12 residues. V shed 3 bases and J shed 6 bases, with 9 bases lying between them. The V gene's germline CDR1 is MNHEY and CDR2 SVGAGI. The DNA for the CDR3 is TGTGCCAGCAGTTATACCGGGGGCGAGCAGTACTTC. Translated, it gives CASSYTGGEQYF.

V and J are TRBV7-9 and TRBJ2-7, with unresolved D. This CDR3 comprises 16 residues. The ends were cut back, 5 bases at V and 0 bases at J, with 17 bases in the middle. Germline CDR1 and CDR2: SEHNR and FQNEAQ (reference sequence). The chain's CDR3 is CASSGPFVVSSYEQYF. The CDR3 bases are TGTGCCAGCAGCGGGCCTTTCGTTGTTAGCTCCTACGAGCAGTACTTC.

Points on this clone: The same CDR3 can be traced to other DNA sequences in this sample. This chain links TRBV19 with TRBJ2-3, with D perhaps matching TRBD2 (6 bases). This CDR3 is 14 amino acids long. CDR1 is LNHDA and CDR2 is SQIVND in the germline V gene (reference sequence). Trimming removed 6 bases from V and 1 base from J, with 11 bases in between. CDR3 nucleotide sequence: TGTGCCAGTAGCCGGGGACTTCGCACAGATACGCAGTATTTT. This codes for CASSRGLRTDTQYF.

The J gene is TRBJ1-6, the V gene TRBV6-6, with TRBD1 identical over 8 bases. With 5 bases clipped from V and 6 bases from J, the junction kept 6 bases outside the gene matches. Looked up from germline, CDR1 is MNHNY and CDR2 is SVGAGI (reference sequence). The CDR3 is made up of 15 amino acids. CDR3 in amino acids: CASSGTGGVNSPLHF. CDR3 in DNA: TGTGCCAGCAGTGGTACAGGGGGAGTTAATTCACCCCTCCACTTT.

This clone was observed a few times. The chain has TRBV12-3 or TRBV12-4 and TRBJ1-2; no reliable D call. V shed 5 bases and J shed 4 bases, with 11 bases lying between them. The CDR3 is made up of 13 amino acids. The CDR3 region has the DNA TGTGCCAGCAGTCCTCTAGACCCCTATGGCTACACCTTC. Residues: CASSPLDPYGYTF.

The chain joins TRBV10-3 to TRBJ2-1; 7 positions match TRBD1. Trimming at V came to 4 bases and at J to 0 bases, leaving 3 bases not matched to a gene. This CDR3 contains 15 residues. Germline CDR1 ENHRY, CDR2 SYGVKD. CDR3 amino acids: CAISVGDSSYNEQFF. CDR3 in DNA: TGTGCCATCAGTGTTGGGGACAGCTCCTACAATGAGCAGTTCTTC.

This clone was counted a few times. V is TRBV19 and J is TRBJ2-3; 11 positions match TRBD2. CDR3 length equals 15 residues. Germline CDR1 reads LNHDA; CDR2 reads SQIVND (reference sequence). Trimming at V came to 7 bases and at J to 8 bases, leaving 11 bases not matched to a gene. For the CDR3, the DNA is TGTGCCAGTAACCCTCAGGGTCTAGCGGGAGGTACGCAGTATTTT. This sequence encodes CASNPQGLAGGTQYF.

V and J are TRBV7-3 and TRBJ2-1, with TRBD2 identical over 14 bases. V gave up 5 bases and J gave up 4 bases; unmatched junction bases: 10. The CDR3 sequence is 18 residues long. Germline CDR1 and CDR2: SGHTA and FQGTGA. The CDR3 spells CASSTPGLAGASYNEQFF. CDR3 bases: TGTGCCAGCAGCACTCCGGGACTAGCGGGAGCCTCGTACAATGAGCAGTTCTTC.